This T cell receptor beta chain was recorded in a study of blood T cell repertoires in COVID-19. On the study more broadly: PBMCs, B-cell-depleted T cells, or T cells were the source of the cDNA or gDNA that made up the material.

Trimming took 2 bases from V and 5 from J; bases not matched to a gene: 6. CDR3 length: 15 residues. CDR1 and CDR2 from the germline V gene are MNHEY and SVGEGT. Authors' analysis steps: Estimated nucleated cell counts came from reference gene primer amplification. Sequencing was performed with immunoSEQ multiplex PCR; in TCRdb, only in-frame clones are kept and a portion is missing. V and J calls and clone size are copied from that table; D and trimming were computed from the DNA. Among fewer than 200,000 clones listed, about nine tenths were seen once. The clonotype comes from a man aged 60 to 75 with acute or convalescent COVID-19. The chain employs TRBV6-2 or TRBV6-3 and TRBJ2-7; 10 nucleotides align to TRBD1. Sequenced material: peripheral blood. The CDR3 reads CASSYHDRGRNEQYF. The DNA for the CDR3 is TGTGCCAGCAGTTACCACGACAGGGGGCGGAACGAGCAGTACTTC.